Presented here are 21 T cell receptor beta chains from one specimen sequenced in a study of T-cell memory formation after mild COVID-19. In TCRdb, the 5' RACE reads were re-called with MiXCR into one record per CDR3 protein. The repertoire holds nearly 110,000 distinct CDR3 sequences, about 15% seen once, with less than 35% in the top ten. The sequenced sample was PBMCs or a T cell subset sorted from them (not recorded which). Every receptor here comes from an adult woman who had mild COVID-19 (a few samples of this study predate the infection). Cell type and time point are not known.

This chain joins TRBV20-1 and TRBJ2-1; TRBD2 matches 7 bases. Germline V gene data show CDR1 as DFQATT and CDR2 as SNEGSKA (reference sequence). The V segment lost 1 base and the J segment 4 bases; nucleotides outside the gene matches: 10. The CDR3 sequence is 16 residues long. The CDR3 loop reads CSARARTSIGYNEQFF. CDR3 coding DNA: TGCAGTGCTAGAGCCAGGACTAGTATCGGATACAATGAGCAGTTCTTC.

The sample holds a few counts of this clonotype. The chain couples TRBV12-3 or TRBV12-4 to TRBJ2-1, with 8 bases identical to TRBD1. Trimming at V came to 3 bases and at J to 6 bases, leaving 7 bases not matched to a gene. CDR3 size: 15 residues. The CDR3 DNA follows: TGTGCCAGCAGTTTCGGCAGGGGGCTAGGCAATGAGCAGTTCTTC. Translation: CASSFGRGLGNEQFF.

This clonotype occurred many times. The chain employs TRBV29-1 and TRBJ2-2, with 8 positions matching TRBD1. The CDR3 extends over 16 amino acids. Per the germline V gene, CDR1 is SQVTM and CDR2 is ANQGSEA. Trimming cost V 1 base and J 3 bases; bases outside gene matches: 7. CDR3 in amino acids: CSVEGITRGHTGELFF. CDR3 DNA sequence: TGCAGCGTTGAAGGCATAACCAGGGGGCACACCGGGGAGCTGTTTTTT.

Ten or more counts support this clonotype. This sequence joins TRBV6-5 and TRBJ2-5; D is uncertain. V gave up 0 bases and J gave up 1 base, with 6 bases separating them. Germline V gene data show CDR1 as MNHEY and CDR2 as SVGAGI. The CDR3 runs to 14 residues. The CDR3 region has the DNA TGTGCCAGCAGTTACTCGACAAGCCAAGAGACCCAGTACTTC. Amino acid sequence: CASSYSTSQETQYF.

The V gene is TRBV5-1, the J gene TRBJ1-2, with D perhaps TRBD1 (5 bases). This CDR3 comprises 14 residues. CDR1 and CDR2 (germline): SGHRS, YFSETQ. Trimming shortened V by 0 bases and J by 0 bases, and 6 bases separated the two germline ends. CDR3 region: CASSLEGPNYGYTF. CDR3 nucleotide sequence: TGCGCCAGCAGCTTGGAGGGGCCTAACTATGGCTACACCTTC.

The chain links TRBV24-1 to TRBJ1-5, with TRBD1 as a possible D gene (5 bases). This CDR3 contains 14 residues. V lost 2 bases and J 3 bases, leaving 7 bases between the germline ends. CDR1 and CDR2 from the germline V gene are KGHDR and SFDVKD. The DNA of the CDR3 is TGTGCCACCAGTGATTCGGGGGTCAATCAGCCCCAGCATTTT. Translation gives CATSDSGVNQPQHF.

The chain combines TRBV7-6 with TRBJ1-1, with D perhaps TRBD1 (6 bases). Germline CDR1 reads SGHVS; CDR2 reads FNYEAQ. The CDR3 consists of 13 residues. V lost 2 bases and J lost 7, with 11 bases in between. This chain's CDR3 is CASSLTGLGEAFF. In DNA form, the CDR3 reads TGTGCCAGCAGCTTAACAGGGTTGGGTGAAGCTTTCTTT.

The CDR3 DNA follows: TGTGCCAGCAGCCAAGGGGACAGGGGAAGCGATCAGCCCCAGCATTTT. This sequence encodes CASSQGDRGSDQPQHF. The gene calls are TRBV3-1 and TRBJ1-5; TRBD1 matches 10 bases. CDR1 is LGHDT, CDR2 YNNKEL, per germline (reference sequence). This CDR3 has 16 amino acids. Germline trimming cut 1 base from V and 5 bases from J; bases unmatched to any gene: 5.

The chain has TRBV7-9 and TRBJ2-7; D may be TRBD1 (5 bases). CDR1 is SEHNR, CDR2 FQNEAQ, per germline (reference sequence). V shed 0 bases and J shed 2 bases, with 8 bases lying between them. The CDR3 contains 14 residues. The CDR3 bases are TGTGCCAGCAGCTTAGCGGAAGGGGCCTACGAGCAGTACTTC. It encodes CASSLAEGAYEQYF.

This clonotype was counted at least ten times. The chain joins TRBV20-1 to TRBJ2-7, with TRBD1 identical over 7 bases. CDR1 is DFQATT and CDR2 is SNEGSKA in the germline V gene (reference sequence). CDR3 length: 14 residues. V lost 5 bases, J lost 3 bases, and 10 bases stayed unmatched. CDR3 coding DNA: TGCAGTGCTTCTCCCGGGACAGATAACTACGAGCAGTACTTC. Protein product: CSASPGTDNYEQYF.

The CDR3 nucleotides read TGCGCCAGCAGCCAATGGCAGGAGAACAATCAGCCCCAGCATTTT. It codes for CASSQWQENNQPQHF. The genes are TRBV4-1 and TRBJ1-5, with D hard to call. Germline values: CDR1 MGHRA, CDR2 YSYEKL. This CDR3 has 15 residues. Trimming took off 2 bases at V and 3 bases at J, with 11 bases between the two ends.

The CDR3 reads CASSLVNQIKASSSTYEQYF. In DNA form, the CDR3 reads TGTGCCAGCAGTTTAGTCAACCAGATAAAGGCATCCAGCAGCACCTACGAGCAGTACTTC. The V gene is TRBV12-3 or TRBV12-4, the J gene TRBJ2-7; no firm D call. The CDR3 has 20 residues. V was shortened by 1 base and J by 2 bases, with 27 bases between the two germline ends.

There are a few counts of this clonotype. The chain uses TRBV4-3 and TRBJ1-5; D is unclear. Germline V gives CDR1 LGHNA, CDR2 YSLEER. The CDR3 totals 15 residues. Trimming removed 0 bases from V and 6 bases from J, with 12 bases in between. The CDR3 loop reads CASSQELVSLQPQHF. The CDR3 DNA follows: TGCGCCAGCAGCCAAGAGTTGGTTAGCCTTCAGCCCCAGCATTTT.

The V gene is TRBV12-3 or TRBV12-4, the J gene TRBJ2-3, with 9 positions matching TRBD2. The CDR3 has 16 residues. V shed 2 bases, J shed 2 bases, and the junction held 5 bases outside the gene matches. The CDR3 loop is CASSLLAGEVTDTQYF. The CDR3 DNA follows: TGTGCCAGCAGTTTATTAGCGGGGGAGGTCACAGATACGCAGTATTTT.

This clonotype was detected a few times. The chain combines TRBV12-3 or TRBV12-4 with TRBJ2-7, with 9 bases fitting TRBD2. The CDR3 is 13 amino acids. The V segment lost 8 bases and the J segment 3 bases; nucleotides outside the gene matches: 5. This CDR3 is CASCERGDYEQYF. The CDR3 region has the DNA TGTGCCAGCTGTGAGCGGGGGGACTACGAGCAGTACTTC.

The table lists this clonotype with a few counts. One junction end does not reproduce the germline sequence, and a read error may be involved. The V and J genes are TRBV12-3 or TRBV12-4 and TRBJ1-1; TRBD1 agrees at 7 bases. CDR3 length: 11 amino acids. This CDR3 reads CASSDRALTGF. DNA of the CDR3: TGTGCCAGCAGTGACAGGGCGCTAACCGGATTT.

This chain connects TRBV20-1 to TRBJ1-2, with TRBD1 as a possible D gene (5 bases). CDR3 size: 11 residues. Trimming cost V 8 bases and J 3 bases, with 10 bases left between them. Germline assignment: CDR1 DFQATT and CDR2 SNEGSKA (reference sequence). CDR3 region: CSTRVHYGYTF. CDR3 DNA: TGCAGTACCAGGGTACACTATGGCTACACCTTC.

This clonotype was counted only a few times. This chain uses TRBV7-9 with TRBJ2-7, with TRBD1 identical over 8 bases. The CDR3 runs 15 residues. The germline CDR1 and CDR2 sequences are SEHNR and FQNEAQ (reference sequence). V shed 5 bases and J 5 bases; nucleotides not matched to a gene: 11. CDR3 nucleotide sequence: TGTGCCAGCAGCGCAGCACGGGACAGGATCGACGAGCAGTACTTC. Amino acids: CASSAARDRIDEQYF.

Only a few counts were recorded for this clonotype. V usage is TRBV11-3 and J usage is TRBJ2-7, with 8 bases matching TRBD2. This CDR3 region has 14 residues. V was pared by 2 bases and J by 2 bases, with 2 bases of the junction left unmatched. Germline V gene data show CDR1 as SGHNT and CDR2 as YENEEA. The CDR3 sequence is CASSLTSGPYEQYF. The CDR3 DNA reads TGTGCCAGCAGCTTAACTAGCGGCCCCTACGAGCAGTACTTC.

The chain has TRBV29-1 and TRBJ2-1; perhaps TRBD1 as D (6 bases). The CDR3 is made up of 13 amino acids. Deletions cut 7 bases from V and 4 bases from J, with 14 bases between. The V gene's germline CDR1 is SQVTM and CDR2 ANQGSEA. The CDR3 loop is CSAGQNLYNEQFF. The CDR3 coding sequence is TGCAGCGCCGGACAGAACCTGTACAATGAGCAGTTCTTC.

This clonotype occurred a few times. J is TRBJ2-1 and V is TRBV27, with TRBD2 identical over 8 bases. The germline V gene has CDR1 MNHEY and CDR2 SMNVEV (reference sequence). With V trimmed by 6 bases and J by 3 bases, 7 bases remained unmatched. The CDR3 length is 15 residues. Here the CDR3 DNA reads TGTGCCAGCAGCTTGGGACTAGACCTCTACAATGAGCAGTTCTTC. It codes for CASSLGLDLYNEQFF.